The 15 T cell receptor beta chains below come from one sample, sequenced in a study of spatial heterogeneity in lung cancer (dated by TCRdb to between 2018 and 2020). Receptor amplification or capture employed 5' RACE. The instrument was a NextSeq 500. TCRdb itself trimmed the public reads at Q25 with fastp, ran MiXCR and retained productive beta chains. Every distinct CDR3 protein forms one entry, paired with its most common genes and DNA. Counted in this sample were roughly 120,000 distinct CDR3 sequences; 9% to 15% of them appeared once. The ten largest clonotypes hold around 16% of the sample. The sample's time point label, in plain terms: blood at routine non-recurrence follow-up after resection. For TCR sequencing, whole RNA was extracted from tumor and nontumor lung tissue, or from cryopreserved PBMC samples, and no cell sorting was done. The source was PBMCs, collected at follow-up. The receptor set was obtained from a male donor with early-stage non-small cell lung cancer.

The rearrangement links TRBV7-2 to TRBJ1-3; no definite D call. This CDR3 comprises 14 residues. Germline CDR1 reads SGHTA; CDR2 reads FQGNSA. Trimming removed 3 bases at V and 5 bases at J, with 11 bases between. DNA of the CDR3: TGTGCCAGCAGCTTGAAGAGGGAACGAAACACCATATATTTT. Protein product: CASSLKRERNTIYF.

This clonotype occurred many times. J is TRBJ1-2 and V is TRBV28, with 10 bases lining up with TRBD1. Per germline, CDR1 MDHEN and CDR2 SYDVKM. The ends lost 5 bases at V and 6 bases at J; junction bases unmatched: 3. The CDR3 covers 13 residues. CDR3 sequence reads: CASSVGTGDGYTF. In DNA form, the CDR3 reads TGTGCCAGCAGTGTCGGGACAGGGGATGGCTACACCTTC.

This clonotype was counted many times. The chain uses TRBV6-5 and TRBJ2-7; D not resolved. The germline CDR1 and CDR2 sequences are MNHEY and SVGAGI. Trimming removed 0 bases from V and 3 bases from J, with 9 bases in between. The CDR3 loop spans 14 amino acids. CDR3 bases: TGTGCCAGCAGTTACTCAGGGTCCCTCTACGAGCAGTACTTC. It translates to CASSYSGSLYEQYF.

In this sample, this clonotype turned up a few times. The chain uses TRBV3-1 and TRBJ1-6, with a tentative D call TRBD1 (6 bases). This CDR3 region has 15 residues. Germline CDR1 LGHDT, CDR2 YNNKEL (reference sequence). V lost 4 bases and J 6 bases, leaving 13 bases between the germline ends. In nucleotides, the CDR3 is TGTGCCAGCAGCCTCCAGACAGGAGTTAATTCACCCCTCCACTTT. Protein sequence: CASSLQTGVNSPLHF.

The J gene is TRBJ2-1, the V gene TRBV2, with D maybe TRBD1 (6 bases). Germline CDR1 reads SNHLY; CDR2 reads FYNNEI. V was shortened by 6 bases and J by 7 bases, with 22 bases between the two germline ends. This CDR3 has 16 residues. CDR3 residues: CASRVTIQGRTNEQFF. CDR3 bases: TGTGCCAGCAGGGTAACTATACAGGGACGGACGAATGAGCAGTTCTTC. The variable domain in full, completed from reference TRBV2 and TRBJ2-1, reads EPEVTQTPSHQVTQMGQEVILRCVPISNHLYFYWYRQILGQKVEFLVSFYNNEISEKSEIFDDQFSVERPDGSNFTLKIRSTKLEDSAMYFCASRVTIQGRTNEQFFGPGTRLTVL.

This clonotype was picked up a small number of times. The rearrangement joins TRBV28 to TRBJ1-3, with D possibly TRBD1 on 5 matching bases. Trimming removed 6 bases from V and 2 bases from J, with 17 bases in between. The CDR3 spans 16 residues. CDR1 is MDHEN and CDR2 is SYDVKM in the germline V gene. The CDR3 region is CASSTPQLGAGNTIYF. CDR3 bases: TGTGCCAGCAGCACCCCCCAGCTGGGGGCTGGAAACACCATATATTTT.

This clonotype has a count of ten or more. The J gene is TRBJ1-5, the V gene TRBV27, with a tentative D call TRBD1 (5 bases). V dropped 0 bases and J dropped 4 bases, with 13 bases sitting between them. This CDR3 has 16 amino acids. Germline CDR1 MNHEY, CDR2 SMNVEV (reference sequence). CDR3 DNA sequence: TGTGCCAGCAGTTTATCGCAGGGTAGAGGTAATCAGCCCCAGCATTTT. As protein: CASSLSQGRGNQPQHF.

This rearrangement joins TRBV7-2 to TRBJ2-1; no clear D. Germline CDR1 and CDR2: SGHTA and FQGNSA. The CDR3 consists of 14 residues. Deletions cut 1 base from V and 7 bases from J, with 11 bases between. CDR3 DNA sequence: TGTGCCAGCAGCTTAGTGCGGTTTGGGAATGAGCAGTTCTTC. Protein: CASSLVRFGNEQFF.

This clonotype was seen ten or more times. The chain employs TRBV7-9 and TRBJ1-2, with D maybe TRBD1 (5 bases). The length of the CDR3 is 15 residues. The germline CDR1 and CDR2 sequences are SEHNR and FQNEAQ (reference sequence). Deletions cut 4 bases from V and 0 bases from J, with 12 bases between. CDR3 residues: CASSYTGEPNYGYTF. In DNA, the CDR3 is TGTGCCAGCAGCTACACAGGAGAACCTAACTATGGCTACACCTTC. Full variable domain (rest looked up from reference TRBV7-9 and TRBJ1-2): DTGVSQNPRHKITKRGQNVTFRCDPISEHNRLYWYRQTLGQGPEFLTYFQNEAQLEKSRLLSDRFSAERPKGSFSTLEIQRTEQGDSAMYLCASSYTGEPNYGYTFGSGTRLTVV.

This rearrangement joins TRBV7-2 to TRBJ2-1, with D unclear. Trimming stripped 5 bases from V and 13 bases from J, with 15 bases between. CDR3 length: 12 amino acids. Germline CDR1 is SGHTA and CDR2 is FQGNSA. This CDR3 is CASSHLASEQFF. CDR3 DNA sequence: TGTGCCAGCAGCCACCTTGCATCGGAACAGTTCTTC.

The genes are TRBV9 and TRBJ1-2, with TRBD1 matching over 9 bases. The CDR3 length is 14 residues. Germline-derived CDR1 and CDR2 are SGDLS and YYNGEE. The junction had 2 bases not matched to a gene; V was cut back by 0 bases and J by 5 bases. The CDR3 DNA follows: TGTGCCAGCAGCGTAGAGGACAGGGGATATGGCTACACCTTC. Amino acids: CASSVEDRGYGYTF.

The gene calls are TRBV28 and TRBJ2-1, with 8 bases aligning to TRBD2. The V segment lost 10 bases and the J segment 0 bases; nucleotides outside the gene matches: 8. Germline V gene lookup returns CDR1 MDHEN and CDR2 SYDVKM. The CDR3 runs to 15 residues. The CDR3 nucleotides are TGTGCCATTCCTAAGCGGGGGAGCTCCTACAATGAGCAGTTCTTC. Protein sequence: CAIPKRGSSYNEQFF.

This clonotype has only a few counts. The V and J genes are TRBV7-9 and TRBJ1-2, with 7 nucleotides matching TRBD1. V trimming: 3 bases; J trimming: 5 bases; junction bases outside the gene matches: 9. The germline V gene encodes CDR1 SEHNR and CDR2 FQNEAQ (reference sequence). The CDR3 contains 15 residues. This chain's CDR3 is CASSFSTGSGYGYTF. In DNA, the CDR3 is TGTGCCAGCAGCTTTTCGACAGGGTCAGGTTATGGCTACACCTTC.

This clonotype was seen many times. The chain has TRBV7-8 and TRBJ1-5, with D maybe TRBD1 (5 bases). Germline V gene lookup returns CDR1 SGHVS and CDR2 FQNEAQ. CDR3 length: 15 amino acids. V dropped 5 bases and J dropped 4 bases, with 15 bases sitting between them. The CDR3 sequence is CASSPRGGRNQPQHF. DNA for the CDR3: TGTGCCAGCAGCCCCCGGGGGGGTAGGAATCAGCCCCAGCATTTT.

V is TRBV5-1 and J is TRBJ1-1; possible D gene TRBD1, 5 bases. CDR3 length: 15 amino acids. Germline CDR1 reads SGHRS; CDR2 reads YFSETQ. V lost 7 bases, J lost 3 bases, and 19 bases lay in between. The CDR3 loop reads CASSLSGTAYTEAFF. The CDR3 DNA sequence: TGCGCCAGCTCGTTGTCCGGGACGGCCTACACTGAAGCTTTCTTT.